This passage covers 27 T cell receptor beta chains from one sample sequenced in a study of Ad26.COV2.S vaccination and SARS-CoV-2 variants (dated by TCRdb to about 2021). Receptor amplification or capture employed the immunoSEQ multiplex PCR assay. Here the immuneACCESS table is served through TCRdb, limited to in-frame sequences with V and J called. Missing clones are a known gap in these copies; in checked studies unresolved V genes cover under half, and the rest lacks a known reason. In this sample the table shows about 350,000 clones, 85% to 90% of which occur a single time. The ten largest clonotypes hold roughly 5% of the sample. The sample's treatment or condition label, decoded: roughly 19 received Ad26.COV2.S at low or high dose, single or two shots; several received placebo; per-sample allocation not given. For vaccine and placebo recipients, the sequenced repertoires came from samples collected on day 63 after the first injection.

This sample comprised peripheral blood, obtained in a trial of Ad26.COV2.S vaccine versus placebo. These receptors originate from a person aged 18-60 years who received the Ad26.COV2.S COVID-19 vaccine or a placebo.

This clone was seen once. The rearrangement joins TRBV6-5 to TRBJ2-7; 9 nucleotides match TRBD1. Trimming cost V 6 bases and J 0 bases; bases outside gene matches: 6. In germline, CDR1 is MNHEY, CDR2 SVGAGI. The CDR3 is made up of 15 amino acids. The DNA for the CDR3 is TGTGCCAGCAGGTCAGCGGGACAGGGCTCCTACGAGCAGTACTTC. Protein sequence: CASRSAGQGSYEQYF.

V usage is TRBV6-5 and J usage is TRBJ1-6; perhaps TRBD1 as D (6 bases). This CDR3 contains 13 residues. Looked up from germline, CDR1 is MNHEY and CDR2 is SVGAGI. Trimming pared 6 bases from V and 10 bases from J, leaving 13 bases between. Here the CDR3 reads CASSSDRTSPLHF. CDR3 DNA: TGTGCCAGCAGCAGTGACAGGACCTCACCCCTCCACTTT.

This chain connects TRBV3-1 (or the pseudogene TRBV3-2) to TRBJ2-7; 9 bases line up with TRBD2. CDR3 length: 13 residues. Germline V gene sequence: CDR1 LGHDT, CDR2 YNNKEL (reference sequence). J gave up 5 bases and V 10 bases, and 9 bases lay outside the gene matches. In DNA form, the CDR3 reads TGTGCCACCCAAAAGCGGGAGGACCACGAGCAGTACTTC. Protein sequence: CATQKREDHEQYF.

The chain carries TRBV5-4 and TRBJ2-1; 7 bases are a match to TRBD1. The trim removed 0 bases at V and 2 bases at J, leaving 5 bases unmatched. The CDR3 runs to 16 residues. Germline-derived CDR1 and CDR2 are SGHNT and YYREEE (reference sequence). CDR3 sequence reads: CASSLGGTATYNEQFF. The CDR3 DNA is TGTGCCAGCAGCTTGGGAGGGACAGCAACCTACAATGAGCAGTTCTTC.

V usage is TRBV5-1 and J usage is TRBJ2-3; 16 bases fit TRBD2. J gave up 0 bases and V 2 bases, and 3 bases lay outside the gene matches. The CDR3 runs to 18 residues. CDR1 SGHRS and CDR2 YFSETQ come from the germline V gene. CDR3 in DNA: TGCGCCAGCAGCTTAGGGACTAGCGGGGGGGCGAGCACAGATACGCAGTATTTT. Translation: CASSLGTSGGASTDTQYF.

The chain links TRBV7-8 to TRBJ1-1; D not resolved. V lost 1 base and J 6 bases, leaving 3 bases between the germline ends. CDR1 and CDR2 (germline): SGHVS, FQNEAQ. The CDR3 covers 11 residues. CDR3 region: CASSLEAEAFF. CDR3 sequence (DNA): TGTGCCAGCAGCTTAGAAGCTGAAGCTTTCTTT.

This clone was counted between two and nine times. V gene TRBV19 combines with J gene TRBJ1-5, with 7 bases matching TRBD1. Germline-derived CDR1 and CDR2 are LNHDA and SQIVND (reference sequence). With 4 bases clipped from V and 3 bases from J, the junction kept 3 bases outside the gene matches. This CDR3 comprises 14 residues. DNA for the CDR3: TGTGCCAGTAGTAGCGACAGGGACAATCAGCCCCAGCATTTT. Residues: CASSSDRDNQPQHF.

V gene TRBV18 combines with J gene TRBJ1-6; 7 bases are a match to TRBD1. This CDR3 is built from 14 residues. CDR1 and CDR2 (germline): KGHSH, LQKENI. V lost 3 bases and J lost 8; bases outside the gene matches: 4. The CDR3 DNA follows: TGTGCCAGCTCACCCGGACAGGTTGATTCACCCCTCCACTTT. Encoded protein: CASSPGQVDSPLHF.

The CDR3 DNA follows: TGTGCCAGCAGTTTCCAGGTAGCCGGGGAGCTGTTTTTT. Translation: CASSFQVAGELFF. The rearrangement uses TRBV28 and TRBJ2-2; D is ambiguous. Germline V gene lookup returns CDR1 MDHEN and CDR2 SYDVKM. The CDR3 covers 13 residues. Deletions cut 3 bases from V and 6 bases from J, with 8 bases between.

The chain has TRBV12-3 or TRBV12-4 and TRBJ2-1; TRBD2 aligns across 7 bases. V was pared by 6 bases and J by 9 bases, with 5 bases of the junction left unmatched. This CDR3 region has 12 residues. CDR3 bases: TGTGCCAGCAGCCCAAGCGGGATTGAGCAGTTCTTC. It encodes CASSPSGIEQFF.

The genes are TRBV28 and TRBJ2-7; TRBD2 agrees at 7 bases. This CDR3 spans 15 amino acids. Germline CDR1 is MDHEN and CDR2 is SYDVKM. V lost 5 bases and J lost 0; bases outside the gene matches: 7. DNA of the CDR3: TGTGCCAGCAGTGGGGTCGGGAGGTCCTCCTACGAGCAGTACTTC. Its translation is CASSGVGRSSYEQYF.

J is TRBJ1-4 and V is TRBV12-3 or TRBV12-4, with D perhaps matching TRBD1 (5 bases). The CDR3 is 13 residues long. V was shortened by 6 bases and J by 8 bases, with 13 bases between the two germline ends. The CDR3 bases are TGTGCCAGCAGAAACAGGCAAACCGAAAAACTGTTTTTT. As protein: CASRNRQTEKLFF.

DNA for the CDR3: TGTGCCAGCAGTTACGGGGCGGGGAGTCAAGAGACCCAGTACTTC. Translated: CASSYGAGSQETQYF. V and J are TRBV6-5 and TRBJ2-5, with D tentatively TRBD2 (6 bases). The CDR3 extends over 15 amino acids. The V and J ends lost 2 bases and 2 bases respectively, with 12 bases between them. The germline gives CDR1 MNHEY, CDR2 SVGAGI.

This clone has only a few counts. The CDR3 spells CASSQGGTDTNQPQHF. The CDR3, as DNA: TGTGCCAGCAGCCAAGGAGGGACGGATACTAATCAGCCCCAGCATTTT. The V gene is TRBV3-1 (or the pseudogene TRBV3-2), the J gene TRBJ1-5; D is perhaps TRBD1 (5 bases). The CDR3 spans 16 residues. The V end lost 1 base, the J end lost 4 bases, and 14 bases lay between the germline ends. Germline loops: CDR1 LGHDT, CDR2 YNNKEL (reference sequence).

This chain joins TRBV28 and TRBJ2-1; 9 nucleotides agree with TRBD2. V shed 5 bases and J 8 bases; nucleotides not matched to a gene: 10. The CDR3 covers 15 residues. The germline gives CDR1 MDHEN, CDR2 SYDVKM. In DNA, the CDR3 is TGTGCCAGCAGTCTTAGCGGGAGATGGGCGGATGAGCAGTTCTTC. As protein: CASSLSGRWADEQFF.

The chain joins TRBV19 to TRBJ1-1, with a possible D match to TRBD1 (6 bases). The V gene lost 4 bases and the J gene lost 1 base, with 10 bases spanning the gap. CDR3 length: 14 residues. Germline CDR1 LNHDA, CDR2 SQIVND (reference sequence). CDR3 nucleotides: TGTGCCAGTAGTAGATACAGGGAGAACACTGAAGCTTTCTTT. Protein sequence: CASSRYRENTEAFF.

CDR3 bases: TGTGCCAGCAGTCCAAAAGCGGGACAATCCTACGAGCAGTACTTC. Its protein product is CASSPKAGQSYEQYF. The chain uses TRBV27 and TRBJ2-7, with a weak D call TRBD2 (7 bases). Germline V gene data show CDR1 as MNHEY and CDR2 as SMNVEV (reference sequence). The CDR3 totals 15 residues. Trimming removed 5 bases at V and 1 base at J, with 15 bases between.

The V and J genes are TRBV7-9 and TRBJ2-7; possible D gene TRBD2, 5 bases. Germline CDR1 reads SEHNR; CDR2 reads FQNEAQ (reference sequence). The CDR3 is 12 residues long. Deletions cut 5 bases from V and 5 bases from J, with 10 bases between. Written as DNA, the CDR3 is TGTGCCAGCAGCCCGCCTAGCAACGAGCAGTACTTC. Translated: CASSPPSNEQYF.

With regard to this clone: The same CDR3 arises from other DNA sequences in this sample as well. The CDR3 DNA reads as TGTGCCAGCAGCTTAGGGGGTCAAGAGACCCAGTACTTC. Its protein is CASSLGGQETQYF. This sequence joins TRBV11-2 and TRBJ2-5; D uncertain. The ends were cut back, 1 base at V and 2 bases at J, with 5 bases in the middle. The V gene's germline CDR1 is SGHAT and CDR2 FQNNGV. This CDR3 contains 13 residues.

V is TRBV6-6 and J is TRBJ1-4, with D possibly TRBD1 on 6 matching bases. Germline CDR1 is MNHNY and CDR2 is SVGAGI (reference sequence). With 2 bases removed from V and 1 base from J, the gap between germline ends came to 8 bases. The CDR3 is made up of 15 amino acids. The CDR3 here is CASSYGGQTNEKLFF. DNA of the CDR3: TGTGCCAGCAGTTACGGGGGGCAAACTAATGAAAAACTGTTTTTT.

This chain joins TRBV6-5 and TRBJ2-2; D ambiguous. The CDR3 spans 13 residues. CDR1 is MNHEY and CDR2 is SVGAGI in the germline V gene. Deletions cut 10 bases from V and 7 bases from J, with 16 bases between. CDR3 nucleotide sequence: TGTGCCACCCGATCGACAACCCTCGGGGAGCTGTTTTTT. Translating gives CATRSTTLGELFF.

The rearrangement joins TRBV9 to TRBJ1-1; 7 bases map to TRBD1. The germline V gene has CDR1 SGDLS and CDR2 YYNGEE. Unmatched junction bases numbered 12, after V lost 4 bases and J lost 6 bases. The CDR3 is 15 amino acids. The DNA of the CDR3 is TGTGCCAGCAGCCCTCGGGACAGTACAAACCCTGAAGCTTTCTTT. This codes for CASSPRDSTNPEAFF.

This rearrangement joins TRBV2 to TRBJ2-2; perhaps TRBD2 as D (6 bases). V was shortened by 8 bases and J by 4 bases, with 20 bases between the two germline ends. The germline CDR1 and CDR2 sequences are SNHLY and FYNNEI. The CDR3 consists of 16 residues. The CDR3 region has the DNA TGTGCCAGCGATTGGACGGGAGATAGGGCCACCGGGGAGCTGTTTTTT. Residues: CASDWTGDRATGELFF.

The rearrangement joins TRBV15 to TRBJ1-5, with 8 bases matching TRBD1. There are 15 residues in the CDR3. The V gene end was trimmed by 5 bases and the J gene end by 1 base; junction bases not matched to a gene: 4. CDR1 is LNHNV, CDR2 YYDKDF, per germline (reference sequence). The CDR3 coding sequence is TGTGCCACCAGCGCGGACAGGGCGAGCAATCAGCCCCAGCATTTT. It yields the protein CATSADRASNQPQHF.

The V call is TRBV19, the J call TRBJ1-1; 7 bases are shared with TRBD1. The CDR3 is made up of 16 amino acids. Losses at the gene ends were 3 bases for V and 2 bases for J; bases not matched to a gene: 9. Germline V gives CDR1 LNHDA, CDR2 SQIVND (reference sequence). CDR3 nucleotide sequence: TGTGCCAGTAGTATCCACCCTACAGGGGCCAACACTGAAGCTTTCTTT. Encoded protein: CASSIHPTGANTEAFF.

Written as DNA, the CDR3 is TGTGCCAGCAGGCTCGGTCGGGAGTATACGCAGTATTTT. As protein: CASRLGREYTQYF. This chain joins TRBV28 and TRBJ2-3; D perhaps matches TRBD2 (6 bases). The CDR3 contains 13 residues. The V gene's germline CDR1 is MDHEN and CDR2 SYDVKM. Deletions cut 6 bases from V and 7 bases from J, with 14 bases between.

This chain connects TRBV5-8 to TRBJ1-2; D is possibly TRBD1 (5 bases). This CDR3 spans 14 amino acids. The germline gives CDR1 SGHTS, CDR2 YDEGEE. V was pared by 0 bases and J by 7 bases, with 13 bases between. CDR3 nucleotide sequence: TGTGCCAGCAGCTTGGCGGACGGGGCGGGTGGCTACACCTTC. This sequence encodes CASSLADGAGGYTF.